This T cell receptor (beta chain) was captured in a study of CD8 T cells in Susac syndrome. The CDR3 is made up of 12 amino acids. Germline CDR1 and CDR2: MNHEY and SVGEGT. Trimming removed 6 bases from V and 2 bases from J, with 8 bases in between. CD8+ and CD4+ T cells taken from blood had their TCR beta sequenced. Healthy donors were controls matched for age and sex. The RNA input was about 0.5 to 1 ug, and it was reverse transcribed with random hexamers. TCR beta CDR3 was amplified by immunoSEQ multiplex PCR. This amplification extended across 54 Vbeta and 13 Jbeta segments. MiXCR, applied by TCRdb to the immunoSEQ multiplex PCR reads, yields one record per CDR3 protein. Among 180,000 or so distinct CDR3 sequences listed, about 94% were seen once.

The sequence was collected from a human donor in good health. The chain couples TRBV6-2 or TRBV6-3 to TRBJ2-7; D not resolved. The specimen was CD4+ T cells from PBMCs. The CDR3 spells CASRPDTYEQYF. CDR3 bases: TGTGCCAGCAGACCCGACACCTACGAGCAGTACTTC.